This T cell receptor beta chain derives from a study of control samples from healthy donors and cancer patients (dated by TCRdb to the early 2020s). About this clone itself: Its antigen is still unknown. No much larger clone exists at a distance of one base, and base qualities are not known.

The library relied on the immunoSEQ multiplex PCR assay. Not all clones reach the TCRdb copy of this immuneACCESS table, which keeps in-frame sequences only. Checked studies attribute under half of the gap to unresolved V genes and leave the rest unexplained. The sample table lists more than 95,000 clones, about 80% of them with a count of one. Of the sample, over 10% is held by the ten largest clones. The sequenced sample was blood. The origin of this receptor is a woman between 45 and 65 years old in good health.

The CDR3 protein: CASGTNNEQFF. The nucleotide sequence reads TGTGCCAGCGGGACAAACAATGAGCAGTTCTTC. The V gene is TRBV9 and the J gene is TRBJ2-7; the D region possibly corresponds to TRBD1 (6 bases align). The DNA matches TRBJ2-1 better at its end, which makes the J call doubtful. In the germline V gene, CDR1 corresponds to SGDLS and CDR2 to YYNGEE. The CDR3, from cysteine to phenylalanine, totals 11 residues. The CDR3 DNA has 33 bases and is translated from base 1.